Following are 17 T cell receptor beta chains from one sample sequenced in a study of CD8 T cells in Susac syndrome. Random hexamers primed reverse transcription of about 0.5 to 1 ug RNA. One entry per CDR3 protein results from TCRdb running MiXCR on the immunoSEQ multiplex PCR reads. This table has roughly 100,000 distinct CDR3 sequences, approximately 93% appearing once. Sequencing was done on a sample of CD8+ T cells from PBMCs. These receptors came from a human donor with Susac syndrome.

The chain recombines TRBV7-3 with TRBJ1-2, with a weak D call TRBD1 (6 bases). Deletions cut 6 bases from V and 8 bases from J, with 19 bases between. The length of the CDR3 is 14 residues. Germline V gene data show CDR1 as SGHTA and CDR2 as FQGTGA. The CDR3 DNA is TGTGCCAGCAGTCCCTCGGGGGCCATAGAGGGCTACACCTTC. Its translation: CASSPSGAIEGYTF.

The rearrangement links TRBV2 to TRBJ1-5; TRBD1 matches 9 bases. Per germline, CDR1 SNHLY and CDR2 FYNNEI. V trimming: 5 bases; J trimming: 7 bases; junction bases outside the gene matches: 6. The CDR3 is 14 amino acids. Here the CDR3 reads CASSLTGGGQPQHF. CDR3 nucleotides: TGTGCCAGCAGTTTAACAGGGGGCGGGCAGCCCCAGCATTTT.

The rearrangement links TRBV2 to TRBJ2-7, with 9 bases identical to TRBD2. The trim removed 6 bases at V and 3 bases at J, leaving 6 bases unmatched. The length of the CDR3 is 14 residues. Germline CDR1 is SNHLY and CDR2 is FYNNEI. The CDR3 reads CASRTTSGLYEQYF. CDR3 nucleotides: TGTGCCAGCAGGACCACTAGCGGGCTCTACGAGCAGTACTTC.

The rearrangement uses TRBV9 and TRBJ2-3; 11 bases fit TRBD2. This CDR3 region has 17 residues. Germline CDR1 and CDR2: SGDLS and YYNGEE. J gave up 8 bases and V 0 bases, and 11 bases lay outside the gene matches. The DNA of the CDR3 is TGTGCCAGCAGCGTAGCTGGGACTAGCGGATCCTCGGGTACGCAGTATTTT. Its protein is CASSVAGTSGSSGTQYF.

This clonotype was recorded only once. This chain connects TRBV13 to TRBJ1-3; 11 bases map to TRBD1. Germline V gives CDR1 PRHDT, CDR2 FYEKMQ (reference sequence). V lost 8 bases to trimming and J lost 7 bases; unmatched junction nucleotides: 10. The CDR3 is made up of 15 amino acids. The CDR3 is CASLQPRDRGNTIYF. In DNA form, the CDR3 reads TGTGCCAGCCTCCAGCCCCGGGACAGGGGGAACACCATATATTTT.

The genes are TRBV5-4 and TRBJ1-2; TRBD1 is a possible D gene (6 bases). Germline CDR1 and CDR2: SGHNT and YYREEE (reference sequence). Trimming left V 4 bases short and J 3 bases short, with 16 bases between. This CDR3 has 15 amino acids. Here the CDR3 DNA reads TGTGCCAGCAGCGGGACTGACACAGGGTACTATGGCTACACCTTC. Its protein is CASSGTDTGYYGYTF. Full variable domain (outside the CDR3, taken from reference TRBV5-4 and TRBJ1-2): ETGVTQSPTHLIKTRGQQVTLRCSSQSGHNTVSWYQQALGQGPQFIFQYYREEENGRGNFPPRFSGLQFPNYSSELNVNALELDDSALYLCASSGTDTGYYGYTFGSGTRLTVV.

The chain recombines TRBV10-3 with TRBJ2-5; tentative D call: TRBD1 (6 bases). This CDR3 spans 13 amino acids. Germline CDR1 and CDR2: ENHRY and SYGVKD. V lost 6 bases, J lost 5 bases, and 13 bases lay in between. The CDR3 protein is CAISGGRGETQYF. The CDR3 DNA follows: TGTGCCATCAGCGGCGGCAGGGGTGAGACCCAGTACTTC.

The rearrangement links TRBV6-5 to TRBJ1-1; D might be TRBD1 (5 bases). Looked up from germline, CDR1 is MNHEY and CDR2 is SVGAGI. The CDR3 is 14 amino acids. V was cut by 7 bases and J by 1 base, with 13 bases left in between. The CDR3 reads CASTTKGRNTEAFF. CDR3 nucleotide sequence: TGTGCCAGCACCACGAAGGGGAGGAACACTGAAGCTTTCTTT.

J is TRBJ1-2 and V is TRBV27; D may be TRBD1 (5 bases). V lost 4 bases to trimming and J lost 10 bases, with 16 bases between them. The CDR3 covers 13 residues. CDR1 is MNHEY, CDR2 SMNVEV, per germline (reference sequence). CDR3 sequence reads: CASSWGTGFDYTF. Written as DNA, the CDR3 is TGTGCCAGCAGTTGGGGAACAGGATTTGACTACACCTTC.

This chain joins TRBV9 and TRBJ2-7, with 7 bases fitting TRBD1. The CDR3 spans 14 residues. V dropped 0 bases and J dropped 2; count of bases not matched to a gene: 2. The germline V gene has CDR1 SGDLS and CDR2 YYNGEE. In DNA, the CDR3 is TGTGCCAGCAGCGTAGCGACAGGGACCTACGAGCAGTACTTC. Protein: CASSVATGTYEQYF.

The chain couples TRBV10-3 to TRBJ1-2; 10 positions match TRBD1. V lost 0 bases, J lost 4 bases, and 11 bases stayed unmatched. Germline V gives CDR1 ENHRY, CDR2 SYGVKD. There are 18 residues in the CDR3. The CDR3 loop is CAISESPATGGNFYGYTF. CDR3 nucleotide sequence: TGTGCCATCAGTGAGTCGCCAGCGACAGGGGGCAATTTCTATGGCTACACCTTC.

This sequence joins TRBV29-1 and TRBJ1-4; 9 bases are a match to TRBD1. This CDR3 is built from 13 residues. V lost 7 bases to trimming and J lost 5 bases; unmatched junction nucleotides: 5. Per germline, CDR1 SQVTM and CDR2 ANQGSEA. The CDR3 DNA sequence: TGCAGCGCCCCGGGACAGGGAAATGAAAAACTGTTTTTT. Amino acids: CSAPGQGNEKLFF. The full variable domain, completed using reference TRBV29-1 and TRBJ1-4, is SAVISQKPSRDICQRGTSLTIQCQVDSQVTMMFWYRQQPGQSLTLIATANQGSEATYESGFVIDKFPISRPNLTFSTLTVSNMSPEDSSIYLCSAPGQGNEKLFFGSGTQLSVL.

V gene TRBV27 combines with J gene TRBJ2-1, with TRBD2 identical over 12 bases. The J segment lost 8 bases and the V segment lost 3 bases, leaving 2 bases of the junction unmatched. The CDR3 runs 14 residues. The germline V gene encodes CDR1 MNHEY and CDR2 SMNVEV (reference sequence). The CDR3 reads CASSFLAGGDEQFF. CDR3 in DNA: TGTGCCAGCAGTTTTCTAGCGGGGGGGGATGAGCAGTTCTTC.

This clonotype has just a few counts. The chain recombines TRBV12-3 or TRBV12-4 with TRBJ2-7, with unresolved D. This CDR3 has 13 amino acids. The V end was cut by 1 base, the J end by 2 bases, with 6 bases between. CDR3 coding DNA: TGTGCCAGCAGTTTAGGCAGGACCTACGAGCAGTACTTC. Its translation is CASSLGRTYEQYF.

The chain is built from TRBV30 and TRBJ2-4; D uncertain. Trimming stripped 2 bases from V and 0 bases from J, with 17 bases between. The CDR3 extends over 17 amino acids. Germline CDR1 reads GTSNPN; CDR2 reads SVGIG (reference sequence). In DNA form, the CDR3 reads TGTGCCTGGAGTCTCAACCGCAGCCAGGTAGCCAAAAACATTCAGTACTTC. It translates to CAWSLNRSQVAKNIQYF.

The chain employs TRBV7-9 and TRBJ1-2; 7 bases agree with TRBD1. This CDR3 is built from 15 residues. Germline V gives CDR1 SEHNR, CDR2 FQNEAQ (reference sequence). Unmatched junction bases numbered 7, after V lost 5 bases and J lost 1 base. CDR3: CASSPGTAINYGYTF. DNA for the CDR3: TGTGCCAGCAGCCCCGGGACAGCCATTAACTATGGCTACACCTTC.

The V gene is TRBV2, the J gene TRBJ1-2; D gene unclear. V dropped 2 bases and J dropped 6 bases, with 4 bases sitting between them. Germline V gives CDR1 SNHLY, CDR2 FYNNEI. The CDR3 spans 11 residues. CDR3 in amino acids: CASSEWDGYTF. CDR3 bases: TGTGCCAGCAGTGAATGGGATGGCTACACCTTC.